The entry below gives a single TCR beta chain sequence along with its context. Its antigen remains unidentified. Profiling relied on immunoSEQ multiplex PCR, and the TCRdb table lists in-frame clones only, not all of them. The table includes 400,000 to 450,000 clones, about nine tenths detected once. The data were taken from a study of Ad26.COV2.S vaccination and SARS-CoV-2 variants. CDR1 is SNHLY, CDR2 FYNNEI, per germline. With 6 bases clipped from V and 1 base from J, the junction kept 19 bases outside the gene matches. CDR3 length: 19 amino acids. Treatment here: some 20 received Ad26.COV2.S at low or high dose, single or two shots; about 5 received placebo; per-sample allocation not given. Specimens were obtained on day 63 following the first vaccine or placebo injection. This adult donor, from Boston, was 18-55 years old. Ad26.COV2.S expressed prefusion-stabilized spike from the original Wuhan strain.

Study-level results: Substantial breadth in spike-specific CD8+ and CD4+ T cell responses was reportedly seen after vaccination.

V is TRBV2 and J is TRBJ1-2; TRBD1 agrees at 8 bases. The TCR originated in a person between 18 and 65 years old who received the Ad26.COV2.S COVID-19 vaccine or a placebo. Source: peripheral blood, taken in a trial of Ad26.COV2.S vaccine versus placebo. The CDR3 is CASSRNPQGVNGINYGYTF. The CDR3 DNA sequence: TGTGCCAGCAGCCGAAACCCACAGGGGGTAAATGGCATTAACTATGGCTACACCTTC.